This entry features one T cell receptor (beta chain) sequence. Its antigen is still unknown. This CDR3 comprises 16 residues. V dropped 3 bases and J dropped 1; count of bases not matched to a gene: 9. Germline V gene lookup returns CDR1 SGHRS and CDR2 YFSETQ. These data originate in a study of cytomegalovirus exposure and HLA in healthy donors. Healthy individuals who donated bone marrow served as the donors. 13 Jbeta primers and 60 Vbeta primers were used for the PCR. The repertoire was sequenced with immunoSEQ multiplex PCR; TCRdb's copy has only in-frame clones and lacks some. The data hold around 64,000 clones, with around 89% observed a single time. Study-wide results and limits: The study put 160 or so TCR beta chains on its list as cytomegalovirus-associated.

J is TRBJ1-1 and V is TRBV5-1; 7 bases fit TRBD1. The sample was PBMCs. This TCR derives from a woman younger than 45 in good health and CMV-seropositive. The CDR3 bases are TGCGCCAGCAGCTACGCCACTGGGACAGCGAACACTGAAGCTTTCTTT. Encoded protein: CASSYATGTANTEAFF.